The 7 T cell receptor beta chains listed next were all sequenced from one sample in a study of blood T cell repertoires in COVID-19. The data were produced by immunoSEQ multiplex PCR, yet TCRdb's version contains in-frame clones alone and is incomplete. The sample yields some 120,000 clones, 80% seen once. Sample: peripheral blood. The source of these receptors is a man in his 70s with acute or convalescent COVID-19.

This chain uses TRBV6-5 with TRBJ2-7; 9 bases map to TRBD1. Germline assignment: CDR1 MNHEY and CDR2 SVGAGI. After removal of 5 bases from V and 2 bases from J, the junction contained 7 bases not matched to a gene. The CDR3 is 15 residues long. CDR3 in amino acids: CASSRDREPTYEQYF. DNA of the CDR3: TGTGCCAGCAGTAGGGACAGGGAGCCCACCTACGAGCAGTACTTC.

This clone appeared a few times. V gene TRBV5-1 combines with J gene TRBJ2-3, with D possibly being TRBD1 (7 bases). The CDR3 contains 15 residues. Germline V lookup: CDR1 SGHRS, CDR2 YFSETQ. The V and J ends lost 2 bases and 3 bases respectively, with 13 bases between them. The CDR3 DNA follows: TGCGCCAGCAGCTTACAGGGGAGGCGGACAGATACGCAGTATTTT. Translation: CASSLQGRRTDTQYF.

The CDR3 loop reads CASSLDRGRPGELFF. In DNA form, the CDR3 reads TGTGCCAGCAGCCTGGACAGGGGGCGACCCGGGGAGCTGTTTTTT. V and J are TRBV11-2 and TRBJ2-2; 11 nucleotides line up with TRBD1. In germline, CDR1 is SGHAT, CDR2 FQNNGV. There are 15 residues in the CDR3. V gave up 5 bases and J gave up 6 bases; unmatched junction bases: 5.

The count of this clone is one. The V and J genes are TRBV5-1 and TRBJ2-1; TRBD2 matches 16 bases. Germline V gives CDR1 SGHRS, CDR2 YFSETQ. This CDR3 is built from 17 residues. Unmatched junction bases numbered 8, after V lost 2 bases and J lost 9 bases. The CDR3 is CASSLPGLAGGPIEQFF. The CDR3 DNA sequence: TGCGCCAGCAGCTTACCGGGACTAGCGGGGGGGCCCATTGAGCAGTTCTTC. Together with reference TRBV5-1 and TRBJ2-1, the CDR3 gives the full variable domain: KAGVTQTPRYLIKTRGQQVTLSCSPISGHRSVSWYQQTPGQGLQFLFEYFSETQRNKGNFPGRFSGRQFSNSRSEMNVSTLELGDSALYLCASSLPGLAGGPIEQFFGPGTRLTVL.

The chain carries TRBV5-1 and TRBJ1-2; no clear D gene. CDR1 and CDR2 from the germline V gene are SGHRS and YFSETQ. Trimming pared 0 bases from V and 4 bases from J, leaving 7 bases between. The CDR3 totals 13 residues. The CDR3 spells CASSLGGSYGYTF. DNA for the CDR3: TGCGCCAGCAGCTTGGGAGGGAGCTATGGCTACACCTTC.

With regard to this clone: This sample also contains other DNA sequences that code for the same CDR3. The chain couples TRBV4-2 to TRBJ2-5; D might be TRBD1 (6 bases). V shed 1 base and J shed 2 bases, with 8 bases lying between them. Germline V gives CDR1 LGHNA, CDR2 YNFKEQ. This CDR3 has 14 amino acids. DNA of the CDR3: TGTGCCAGCAGCCAAGGAGGGGGACAAGAGACCCAGTACTTC. It is translated as CASSQGGGQETQYF.

Concerning this clone itself: The same CDR3 arises from other DNA sequences in this sample as well. This chain joins TRBV7-6 and TRBJ2-7; the D gene is possibly TRBD1 (6 bases). Trimming removed 2 bases at V and 4 bases at J, with 15 bases between. In germline, CDR1 is SGHVS, CDR2 FNYEAQ. The CDR3 length is 15 residues. The CDR3: CASSLNQGPTYEQYF. The CDR3 DNA is TGTGCCAGCAGCTTAAATCAGGGGCCTACTTACGAGCAGTACTTC.